This TCR beta chain originates from a study of persistence of HIV-infected CD4 T cells. Cells were stimulated nonspecifically with anti-CD3/anti-CD28 magnetic beads. CD4+ T cells upregulating both CD40 ligand and CD69 were sorted as responding cells. Before stimulation, PBMCs underwent CD8+ T cell depletion. The germline V gene has CDR1 MNHEY and CDR2 SMNVEV (reference sequence). V was trimmed by 7 bases and J by 6 bases, leaving 10 bases between them. CDR3 length: 11 amino acids. Remarks on this clone: The antigen is not known.

The libraries were made with immunoSEQ version 4 in survey mode. Template was genomic DNA at 10 ng/uL, with up to 1 ug used per sample. Assay used: immunoSEQ multiplex PCR; TCRdb lists only in-frame clones, some missing. The table includes 37,000 or so clones, 80% to 90% detected once. Study results and limitations: Proviral oligoclonality tracked with TCR oligoclonality within the same sorted cells.

The chain carries TRBV27 and TRBJ2-7; D may be TRBD1 (7 bases). The sample in question was CD4+ T cells sorted from PBMCs after approximately 20-hour stimulation, obtained from a patient who received antiretroviral therapy. The source is an adult man with HIV who was CMV-seropositive. Here the CDR3 DNA reads TGTGCCAGCAACAGGGGAGGCGAGCAGTACTTC. Encoded protein: CASNRGGEQYF.